This T cell receptor beta chain derives from a study of blood T cell repertoires in COVID-19. About the research overall: The United States, Italy and Spain supplied acute and convalescent COVID-19 samples. The analysed material was cDNA or gDNA that came from T cells, B-cell-depleted T cells, or PBMCs.

The CDR3 is 14 amino acids. The germline gives CDR1 SGHTA, CDR2 FQGNSA. V lost 7 bases, J lost 2 bases, and 3 bases stayed unmatched. Original processing methods: The authors estimated nucleated cell counts from reference gene primer amplification. Assay used: immunoSEQ multiplex PCR; TCRdb lists only in-frame clones, some missing. For V, J and clone size, that table is used; D and trimming come from the DNA. The sample contains a few hundred thousand clones, 82% of which appear only once. A note on this clone: This sample includes further DNA sequences coding for the same CDR3.

The clonotype was recovered from a woman younger than 30 with acute or convalescent COVID-19. Sequenced material: peripheral blood. The chain combines TRBV7-2 with TRBJ1-5, with 9 bases that match TRBD1. DNA of the CDR3: TGTGCCAGCACCCGGACAGGGGGCAATCAGCCCCAGCATTTT. It translates to CASTRTGGNQPQHF. Filled out from reference TRBV7-2 and TRBJ1-5, the complete variable domain reads GAGVSQSPSNKVTEKGKDVELRCDPISGHTALYWYRQSLGQGLEFLIYFQGNSAPDKSGLPSDRFSAERTGGSVSTLTIQRTQQEDSAVYLCASTRTGGNQPQHFGDGTRLSIL.